The 10 T cell receptor beta chains presented below share a single source sample, sequenced in a study of T cell responses to AZD1222 COVID-19 vaccine. The protocol was immunoSEQ multiplex PCR, while the TCRdb copy is restricted to in-frame clones and leaves out a portion. The data hold around 91,000 clones, with approximately 90% observed a single time. The specimen comprised peripheral blood, sampled 28 days after the second AZD1222 dose. The source of these receptors is an adult who received the AZD1222 COVID-19 vaccine.

V is TRBV2 and J is TRBJ1-1, with D possibly being TRBD1 (5 bases). V dropped 3 bases and J dropped 1 base, with 12 bases sitting between them. The CDR3 loop spans 15 amino acids. In germline, CDR1 is SNHLY, CDR2 FYNNEI. The CDR3 loop reads CASSEGVRPNTEAFF. The DNA of the CDR3 is TGTGCCAGCAGTGAGGGGGTACGGCCGAACACTGAAGCTTTCTTT.

This clone was found once. This sequence joins TRBV14 and TRBJ2-5, with a weak D call TRBD2 (6 bases). The germline CDR1 and CDR2 sequences are SGHDN and FVKESK. This CDR3 region has 14 residues. Trimming removed 4 bases from V and 3 bases from J, with 12 bases in between. The CDR3 DNA reads TGTGCCAGCAGCCTCCGAAGGAGGGAAGAGACCCAGTACTTC. This gives the protein CASSLRRREETQYF.

The chain uses TRBV28 and TRBJ1-1, with TRBD1 identical over 10 bases. The CDR3 loop spans 17 amino acids. Losses at the gene ends were 7 bases for V and 7 bases for J; bases not matched to a gene: 18. CDR1 and CDR2 from the germline V gene are MDHEN and SYDVKM. CDR3 loop: CASTDQSGTGVWSEAFF. In DNA, the CDR3 is TGTGCCAGCACAGATCAAAGTGGGACAGGGGTTTGGAGTGAAGCTTTCTTT.

V is TRBV20-1 and J is TRBJ2-7; D is unclear. This CDR3 is 10 amino acids long. Trimming took off 3 bases at V and 6 bases at J, with 6 bases between the two ends. Germline CDR1 reads DFQATT; CDR2 reads SNEGSKA (reference sequence). CDR3: CSARLIEQYF. CDR3 nucleotide sequence: TGCAGTGCTAGGTTGATCGAGCAGTACTTC.

The chain uses TRBV25-1 and TRBJ2-1, with 9 bases aligning to TRBD1. Germline V gene data show CDR1 as MGHDK and CDR2 as SYGVNS. This CDR3 comprises 15 residues. The J segment lost 6 bases and the V segment lost 4 bases, leaving 7 bases of the junction unmatched. The CDR3 region is CASSGGTGSGNEQFF. CDR3 sequence (DNA): TGTGCCAGCAGTGGGGGGACAGGGTCGGGCAATGAGCAGTTCTTC.

This chain joins TRBV5-1 and TRBJ1-6; D gene unclear. The length of the CDR3 is 15 residues. Germline V gene lookup returns CDR1 SGHRS and CDR2 YFSETQ. Trimming took off 1 base at V and 9 bases at J, with 14 bases between the two ends. The CDR3 bases are TGCGCCAGCAGCTTGAAGGAGTCTATAAGTTCACCCCTCCACTTT. Translating gives CASSLKESISSPLHF.

This clone has just one count. The chain uses TRBV5-6 and TRBJ1-1, with D possibly TRBD1 on 5 matching bases. Germline V CDR1 and CDR2: SGHDT, YYEEEE. The ends were cut back, 4 bases at V and 5 bases at J, with 18 bases in the middle. The CDR3 is 15 amino acids. The CDR3 sequence is CASSPIQGVGTEAFF. Written as DNA, the CDR3 is TGTGCCAGCAGCCCGATTCAGGGTGTAGGGACTGAAGCTTTCTTT.

This chain uses TRBV28 with TRBJ1-1; D unclear. The CDR3 length is 13 residues. Germline V gene lookup returns CDR1 MDHEN and CDR2 SYDVKM. Trimming removed 2 bases from V and 6 bases from J, with 10 bases in between. CDR3 DNA: TGTGCCAGCAGTTTAGTCGCAAGCCCTGAAGCTTTCTTT. It is translated as CASSLVASPEAFF.

V and J are TRBV18 and TRBJ2-7, with 13 bases lining up with TRBD2. The trim removed 1 base at V and 6 bases at J, leaving 12 bases unmatched. CDR1 is KGHSH and CDR2 is LQKENI in the germline V gene. The CDR3 sequence is 18 residues long. CDR3: CASSPRGTSGAEAGEQYF. The CDR3 DNA follows: TGTGCCAGCTCACCACGAGGGACTAGCGGGGCGGAAGCTGGCGAGCAGTACTTC.

This rearrangement joins TRBV4-1 to TRBJ2-3; D unclear. Trimming took 0 bases from V and 1 from J, leaving 14 bases between them. This CDR3 has 17 amino acids. Per the germline V gene, CDR1 is MGHRA and CDR2 is YSYEKL. CDR3 nucleotide sequence: TGCGCCAGCAGCCAAGAAGGGTTCGGCGGAGGCACAGATACGCAGTATTTT. Translated: CASSQEGFGGGTDTQYF.